This TCR beta chain was obtained from a study of identifying expanded T cells in peripheral blood. Study results and caveats: Variance in clone template counts between approximately 2-week samples significantly increased with total template count across all healthy donors. Technical replicates showed roughly 1.2 changed clones; two weeks 15 to 20; four weeks 19.

Assay: immunoSEQ multiplex PCR; the TCRdb copy retains only in-frame clones and omits some. The sample includes about 90,000 clones, around 88% seen only once; the top ten take approximately 5.6%. No infections or other immune events were documented during collection. With regard to this clone: Its antigen is not identified.

Germline trimming cut 5 bases from V and 6 bases from J; bases unmatched to any gene: 12. The germline V gene encodes CDR1 SNHLY and CDR2 FYNNEI. The CDR3 contains 17 residues. The chain recombines TRBV2 with TRBJ1-6; 8 bases are shared with TRBD1. The sequenced sample was blood. This TCR was sampled from a person aged 18 to 70 in good health. The CDR3 DNA reads as TGTGCCAGCAGTATGAGGACAGGGCAAGAAGTTAATTCACCCCTCCACTTT. Translating it yields CASSMRTGQEVNSPLHF.